These 25 T cell receptor beta chains were all obtained from the same sample, sequenced in a study of identifying expanded T cells in peripheral blood. The protocol was immunoSEQ multiplex PCR, while the TCRdb copy is restricted to in-frame clones and leaves out a portion. The sample contains 75,000 to 90,000 clones, roughly four fifths of which appear only once. The sample comprised blood. The receptors were gathered from a person between 18 and 69 years old in good health.

The chain carries TRBV7-2 and TRBJ2-1, with TRBD1 matching over 11 bases. V shed 0 bases, J shed 8 bases, and the junction held 6 bases outside the gene matches. The CDR3 is 16 amino acids. Germline CDR1 SGHTA, CDR2 FQGNSA. The CDR3 bases are TGTGCCAGCAGCTTAGCCGGGACAGGGGGTGGCGATGAGCAGTTCTTC. Translation: CASSLAGTGGGDEQFF.

This clone was seen a few times. This chain links TRBV6-1 with TRBJ1-4, with D possibly TRBD1 on 5 matching bases. Germline CDR1 is MNHNS and CDR2 is SASEGT. The CDR3 has 16 amino acids. Deletions cut 2 bases from V and 5 bases from J, with 15 bases between. CDR3 DNA: TGTGCCAGCAGTGAAAGGGGTGTCAGCAGAAATGAAAAACTGTTTTTT. Protein sequence: CASSERGVSRNEKLFF.

The chain carries TRBV10-3 and TRBJ2-1, with D possibly matching TRBD2 (6 bases). The length of the CDR3 is 14 residues. In germline, CDR1 is ENHRY, CDR2 SYGVKD. The V end was cut by 3 bases, the J end by 8 bases, with 14 bases between. This chain's CDR3 is CAISEFRGNDEQFF. The CDR3 DNA follows: TGTGCCATCAGTGAATTTCGGGGGAACGATGAGCAGTTCTTC.

This clone was seen once. This chain joins TRBV9 and TRBJ2-4; D not resolved. CDR3 length: 16 residues. The germline V and J ends were trimmed by 0 bases and 0 bases, with 10 bases remaining between them. Germline loops: CDR1 SGDLS, CDR2 YYNGEE. Here the CDR3 reads CASSVVPDIAKNIQYF. CDR3 coding DNA: TGTGCCAGCAGCGTAGTCCCCGACATAGCCAAAAACATTCAGTACTTC. The variable domain in full, with the rest retrieved from reference TRBV9 and TRBJ2-4, is DSGVTQTPKHLITATGQRVTLRCSPRSGDLSVYWYQQSLDQGLQFLIQYYNGEERAKGNILERFSAQQFPDLHSELNLSSLELGDSALYFCASSVVPDIAKNIQYFGAGTRLSVL.

The J gene is TRBJ2-5, the V gene TRBV5-4, with TRBD2 matching over 8 bases. CDR1 is SGHNT and CDR2 is YYREEE in the germline V gene (reference sequence). The V gene end was trimmed by 5 bases and the J gene end by 4 bases; junction bases not matched to a gene: 7. The CDR3 totals 14 residues. Written as DNA, the CDR3 is TGTGCCAGCAGTCAAAGCGGGAGTAGAGAGACCCAGTACTTC. It codes for CASSQSGSRETQYF.

The V call is TRBV7-2, the J call TRBJ2-5, with 9 positions matching TRBD1. The CDR3 consists of 16 residues. Germline CDR1 is SGHTA and CDR2 is FQGNSA. Trimming at V came to 5 bases and at J to 4 bases, leaving 11 bases not matched to a gene. CDR3 sequence: CASSPNRGRILETQYF. As DNA, the CDR3 is TGTGCCAGCAGCCCCAACAGGGGGCGGATTCTAGAGACCCAGTACTTC. Combining the CDR3 with reference TRBV7-2 and TRBJ2-5 gives the whole variable domain GAGVSQSPSNKVTEKGKDVELRCDPISGHTALYWYRQSLGQGLEFLIYFQGNSAPDKSGLPSDRFSAERTGGSVSTLTIQRTQQEDSAVYLCASSPNRGRILETQYFGPGTRLLVL.

This clone appeared once. V gene TRBV27 combines with J gene TRBJ2-1, with 11 bases lining up with TRBD2. V lost 3 bases to trimming and J lost 1 base; unmatched junction nucleotides: 2. Germline V gives CDR1 MNHEY, CDR2 SMNVEV (reference sequence). CDR3 size: 16 residues. The CDR3 sequence is CASSLLAGGSYNEQFF. CDR3 DNA: TGTGCCAGCAGTTTGTTAGCGGGAGGGTCCTACAATGAGCAGTTCTTC.

This sequence joins TRBV6-6 and TRBJ2-1; a possible D gene is TRBD2 (6 bases). Germline values: CDR1 MNHNY, CDR2 SVGAGI (reference sequence). Deletions cut 6 bases from V and 0 bases from J, with 6 bases between. CDR3 length: 13 residues. CDR3 residues: CASSGGSYNEQFF. DNA of the CDR3: TGTGCCAGCAGCGGGGGCTCCTACAATGAGCAGTTCTTC.

The rearrangement links TRBV5-4 to TRBJ2-5; 13 nucleotides line up with TRBD2. From germline, CDR1 is SGHNT and CDR2 YYREEE (reference sequence). This CDR3 is 15 amino acids long. V lost 4 bases, J lost 4 bases, and 4 bases stayed unmatched. In nucleotides, the CDR3 is TGTGCCAGCAGCCCCACTAGCGGGAGGGGAGAGACCCAGTACTTC. It is translated as CASSPTSGRGETQYF.

The V call is TRBV15, the J call TRBJ1-1; D uncertain. CDR3 length: 14 residues. With 3 bases removed from V and 1 base from J, the gap between germline ends came to 9 bases. CDR1 and CDR2 from the germline V gene are LNHNV and YYDKDF (reference sequence). CDR3 residues: CATSSEQSNTEAFF. DNA of the CDR3: TGTGCCACCAGCAGCGAACAGTCGAACACTGAAGCTTTCTTT.

This clone was counted a few times. The chain combines TRBV15 with TRBJ1-2; D call uncertain. Trimming pared 11 bases from V and 3 bases from J, leaving 10 bases between. Germline lookup yields CDR1 LNHNV and CDR2 YYDKDF (reference sequence). The CDR3 runs 11 residues. In nucleotides, the CDR3 is TGTGCCTCTGGGAGCTACTATGGCTACACCTTC. Its protein product is CASGSYYGYTF. The full variable domain, completed using reference TRBV15 and TRBJ1-2, is DAMVIQNPRYQVTQFGKPVTLSCSQTLNHNVMYWYQQKSSQAPKLLFHYYDKDFNNEADTPDNFQSRRPNTSFCFLDIRSPGLGDTAMYLCASGSYYGYTFGSGTRLTVV.

The table lists this clone with a few counts. Other DNA sequences in the same sample also yield this CDR3. This chain links TRBV18 with TRBJ2-5, with TRBD1 identical over 7 bases. Looked up from germline, CDR1 is KGHSH and CDR2 is LQKENI. This CDR3 region has 14 residues. V lost 0 bases and J lost 2; bases outside the gene matches: 0. The chain's CDR3 is CASSPPTGQETQYF. For the CDR3, the DNA is TGTGCCAGCTCACCACCGACAGGGCAAGAGACCCAGTACTTC.

This clone has only one observation. The gene calls are TRBV7-8 and TRBJ1-5; a weak D match, TRBD1 (6 bases). The CDR3 sequence is 16 residues long. Germline CDR1 reads SGHVS; CDR2 reads FQNEAQ. V gave up 3 bases and J gave up 3 bases, with 15 bases separating them. The CDR3 sequence: CASSFRRWGANQPQHF. In nucleotides, the CDR3 is TGTGCCAGCAGCTTTCGAAGATGGGGGGCCAATCAGCCCCAGCATTTT. Looking up the rest from reference TRBV7-8 and TRBJ1-5 gives the full variable domain: GAGVSQSPRYKVAKRGQDVALRCDPISGHVSLFWYQQALGQGPEFLTYFQNEAQLDKSGLPSDRFFAERPEGSVSTLKIQRTQQEDSAVYLCASSFRRWGANQPQHFGDGTRLSIL.

In the case of this clone: Other DNA sequences in this specimen translate into the identical CDR3. This chain joins TRBV6-1 and TRBJ1-1; TRBD1 is a possible D gene (5 bases). Trimming stripped 8 bases from V and 1 base from J, with 11 bases between. The CDR3 is 13 residues long. Germline V gene lookup returns CDR1 MNHNS and CDR2 SASEGT. CDR3 loop: CASSGTSNTEAFF. The CDR3 DNA reads TGTGCCAGCTCCGGGACGTCGAACACTGAAGCTTTCTTT.

This chain uses TRBV19 with TRBJ2-1; tentatively, D is TRBD1 (6 bases). The germline gives CDR1 LNHDA, CDR2 SQIVND (reference sequence). Trimming took 6 bases from V and 0 from J, leaving 12 bases between them. This CDR3 region has 15 residues. As DNA, the CDR3 is TGTGCCAGTAGGCCGGGACAAAGCTCCTACAATGAGCAGTTCTTC. Translation: CASRPGQSSYNEQFF.

The chain links TRBV2 to TRBJ2-7; possibly TRBD1 for D (7 bases). CDR3 length: 14 amino acids. Trimming pared 4 bases from V and 3 bases from J, leaving 13 bases between. Germline CDR1 is SNHLY and CDR2 is FYNNEI. CDR3 nucleotides: TGTGCCAGCAGTGGCCAGGGGGGACTCTACGAGCAGTACTTC. It specifies CASSGQGGLYEQYF.

In DNA, the CDR3 is TGTGCCAGTTGTCAAGCGGGAGGTACGGGAGAGCAGTACTTC. This gives the protein CASCQAGGTGEQYF. J is TRBJ2-7 and V is TRBV19; 9 bases agree with TRBD2. This CDR3 spans 14 amino acids. Per the germline V gene, CDR1 is LNHDA and CDR2 is SQIVND (reference sequence). V shed 8 bases, J shed 7 bases, and the junction held 12 bases outside the gene matches.

Only one count was recorded for this clone. This sequence joins TRBV11-1 and TRBJ1-5; no definite D call. V gave up 6 bases and J gave up 7 bases, with 13 bases separating them. Germline CDR1 SGHAT, CDR2 FQDESV (reference sequence). This CDR3 is 13 amino acids long. CDR3 nucleotides: TGTGCCAGCAGTTCACGACCGGGGCAGCCCCAGCATTTT. It is translated as CASSSRPGQPQHF.

A few counts support this clone. CDR3 sequence reads: CASSVGGFGEGRTNEKLFF. CDR3 coding DNA: TGTGCCAGCAGCGTAGGCGGTTTCGGGGAGGGCCGTACTAATGAAAAACTGTTTTTT. This sequence joins TRBV9 and TRBJ1-4; no firm D call. Germline CDR1 is SGDLS and CDR2 is YYNGEE. With 0 bases removed from V and 2 bases from J, the gap between germline ends came to 20 bases. This CDR3 region has 19 residues.

The chain has TRBV28 and TRBJ1-2; maybe TRBD1 (5 bases). Germline CDR1 MDHEN, CDR2 SYDVKM. The CDR3 consists of 17 residues. With 1 base removed from V and 2 bases from J, the gap between germline ends came to 17 bases. The CDR3 loop reads CASSLFRGPGNNYGYTF. The CDR3 DNA follows: TGTGCCAGCAGTTTATTTCGGGGACCGGGAAACAACTATGGCTACACCTTC.

This chain uses TRBV7-9 with TRBJ2-7; D not certain. The V end was cut by 5 bases, the J end by 2 bases, with 19 bases between. The CDR3 has 16 residues. CDR1 and CDR2 from the germline V gene are SEHNR and FQNEAQ (reference sequence). The CDR3 is CASSAAKGGKTYEQYF. DNA for the CDR3: TGTGCCAGCAGCGCAGCCAAGGGCGGTAAAACCTACGAGCAGTACTTC.

The chain is built from TRBV2 and TRBJ2-1; 8 bases line up with TRBD2. V lost 1 base, J lost 7 bases, and 9 bases stayed unmatched. Germline loops: CDR1 SNHLY, CDR2 FYNNEI. This CDR3 is built from 16 residues. The CDR3 DNA sequence: TGTGCCAGCAGTGAAGGGGGACTAGTGTCGGGGAATGAGCAGTTCTTC. The encoded protein is CASSEGGLVSGNEQFF.

Comment on this clone: The sample has other DNA sequences that encode this CDR3 too. This chain links TRBV7-2 with TRBJ1-5, with unresolved D. Germline V gene sequence: CDR1 SGHTA, CDR2 FQGNSA. The V and J ends lost 2 bases and 4 bases respectively, with 6 bases between them. The CDR3 length is 13 residues. The CDR3 here is CASSLTGNQPQHF. The CDR3 DNA reads TGTGCCAGCAGCTTAACCGGGAATCAGCCCCAGCATTTT. The entire variable domain, with the rest obtained from reference TRBV7-2 and TRBJ1-5, is as follows: GAGVSQSPSNKVTEKGKDVELRCDPISGHTALYWYRQSLGQGLEFLIYFQGNSAPDKSGLPSDRFSAERTGGSVSTLTIQRTQQEDSAVYLCASSLTGNQPQHFGDGTRLSIL.

The chain combines TRBV28 with TRBJ2-1; 9 positions match TRBD2. The CDR3 is made up of 16 amino acids. The V segment lost 6 bases and the J segment 3 bases; nucleotides outside the gene matches: 9. CDR1 MDHEN and CDR2 SYDVKM come from the germline V gene. The CDR3 bases are TGTGCCAGCAGGCCAGCTAGCGGGGAAGGCTACAATGAGCAGTTCTTC. Translating gives CASRPASGEGYNEQFF.

The CDR3 reads CASIQGASGYTF. Here the CDR3 DNA reads TGTGCCAGCATCCAGGGGGCGTCTGGCTACACCTTC. The chain employs TRBV2 and TRBJ1-2, with 8 bases fitting TRBD1. CDR1 and CDR2 from the germline V gene are SNHLY and FYNNEI. V shed 7 bases, J shed 7 bases, and the junction held 5 bases outside the gene matches. The CDR3 contains 12 residues.